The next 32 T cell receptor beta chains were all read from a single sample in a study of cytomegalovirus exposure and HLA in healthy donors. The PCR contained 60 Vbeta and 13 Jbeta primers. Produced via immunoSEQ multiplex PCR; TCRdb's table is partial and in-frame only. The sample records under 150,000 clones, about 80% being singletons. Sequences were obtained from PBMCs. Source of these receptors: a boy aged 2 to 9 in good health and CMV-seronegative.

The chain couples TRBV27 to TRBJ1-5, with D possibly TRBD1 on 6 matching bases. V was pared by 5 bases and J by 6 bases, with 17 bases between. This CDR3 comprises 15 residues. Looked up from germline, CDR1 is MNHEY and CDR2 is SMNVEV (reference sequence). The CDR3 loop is CASSPMPTGTQPQHF. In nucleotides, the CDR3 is TGTGCCAGCAGTCCAATGCCTACAGGGACTCAGCCCCAGCATTTT.

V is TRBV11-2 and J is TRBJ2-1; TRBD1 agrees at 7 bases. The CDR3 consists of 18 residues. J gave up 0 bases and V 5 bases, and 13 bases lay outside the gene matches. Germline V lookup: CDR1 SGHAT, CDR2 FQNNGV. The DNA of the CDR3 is TGTGCCAGCAGCCACAGGGGAGCGGTCCATAGCTCCTACAATGAGCAGTTCTTC. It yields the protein CASSHRGAVHSSYNEQFF. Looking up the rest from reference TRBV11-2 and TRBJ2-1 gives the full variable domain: EAGVAQSPRYKIIEKRQSVAFWCNPISGHATLYWYQQILGQGPKLLIQFQNNGVVDDSQLPKDRFSAERLKGVDSTLKIQPAKLEDSAVYLCASSHRGAVHSSYNEQFFGPGTRLTVL.

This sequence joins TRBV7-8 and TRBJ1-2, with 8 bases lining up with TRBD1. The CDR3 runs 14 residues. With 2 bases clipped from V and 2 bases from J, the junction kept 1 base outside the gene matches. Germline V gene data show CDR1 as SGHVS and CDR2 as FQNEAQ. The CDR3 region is CASSLRTGNYGYTF. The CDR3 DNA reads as TGTGCCAGCAGCTTACGGACAGGGAACTATGGCTACACCTTC.

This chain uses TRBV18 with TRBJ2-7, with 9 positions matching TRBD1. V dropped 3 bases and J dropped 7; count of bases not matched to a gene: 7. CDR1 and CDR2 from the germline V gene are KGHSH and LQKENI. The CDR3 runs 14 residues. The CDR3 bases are TGTGCCAGCTCACCCCCGGGACAGGGTGTAGAGCAGTACTTC. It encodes CASSPPGQGVEQYF.

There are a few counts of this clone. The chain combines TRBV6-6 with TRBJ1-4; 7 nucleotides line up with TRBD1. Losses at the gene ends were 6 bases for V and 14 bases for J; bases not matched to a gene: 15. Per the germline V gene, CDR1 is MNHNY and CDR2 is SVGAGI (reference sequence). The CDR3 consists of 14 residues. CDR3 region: CASSPGTEVVKLFF. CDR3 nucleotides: TGTGCCAGCAGCCCCGGGACAGAGGTGGTCAAGCTGTTTTTT.

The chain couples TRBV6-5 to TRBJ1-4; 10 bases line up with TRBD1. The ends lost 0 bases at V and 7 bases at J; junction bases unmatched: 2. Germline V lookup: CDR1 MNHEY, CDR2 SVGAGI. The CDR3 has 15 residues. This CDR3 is CASSYSGQGIEKLFF. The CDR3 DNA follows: TGTGCCAGCAGTTACTCGGGACAGGGGATTGAAAAACTGTTTTTT.

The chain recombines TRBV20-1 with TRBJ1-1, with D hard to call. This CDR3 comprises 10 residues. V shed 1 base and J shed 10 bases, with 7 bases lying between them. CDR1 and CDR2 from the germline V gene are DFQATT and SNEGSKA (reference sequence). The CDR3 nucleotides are TGCAGTGCTAGAGGGCCGCCAGCTTTCTTT. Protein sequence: CSARGPPAFF.

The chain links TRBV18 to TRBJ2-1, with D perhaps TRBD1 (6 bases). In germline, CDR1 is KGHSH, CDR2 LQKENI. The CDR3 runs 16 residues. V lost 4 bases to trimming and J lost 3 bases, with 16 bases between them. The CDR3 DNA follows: TGTGCCAGCTCACTACGTTCCGGACAGAACTACAATGAGCAGTTCTTC. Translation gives CASSLRSGQNYNEQFF.

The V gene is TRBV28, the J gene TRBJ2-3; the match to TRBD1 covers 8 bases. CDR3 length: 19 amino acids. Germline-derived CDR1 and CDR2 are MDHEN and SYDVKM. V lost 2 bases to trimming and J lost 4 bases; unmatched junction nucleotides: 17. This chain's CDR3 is CASSLEGRGPLRSSDTQYF. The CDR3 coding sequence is TGTGCCAGCAGTTTAGAGGGCAGGGGGCCTCTACGATCTTCAGATACGCAGTATTTT.

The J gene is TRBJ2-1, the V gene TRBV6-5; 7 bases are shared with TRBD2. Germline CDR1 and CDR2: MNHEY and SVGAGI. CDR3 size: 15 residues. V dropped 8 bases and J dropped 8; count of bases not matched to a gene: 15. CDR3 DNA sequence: TGTGCCAGCCGACTAGGGGAGGGCCGGGTGTATGAGCAGTTCTTC. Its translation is CASRLGEGRVYEQFF.

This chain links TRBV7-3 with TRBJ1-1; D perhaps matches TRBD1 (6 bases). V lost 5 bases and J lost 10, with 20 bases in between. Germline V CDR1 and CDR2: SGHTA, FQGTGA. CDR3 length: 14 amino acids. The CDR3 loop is CASSPNPPVQGAFF. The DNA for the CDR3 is TGTGCCAGCAGCCCTAACCCCCCAGTACAGGGAGCTTTCTTT.

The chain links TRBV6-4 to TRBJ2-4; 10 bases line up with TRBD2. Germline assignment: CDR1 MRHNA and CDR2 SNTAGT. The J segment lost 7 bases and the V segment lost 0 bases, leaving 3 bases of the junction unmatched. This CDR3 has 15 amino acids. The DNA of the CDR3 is TGTGCCAGCAGTGACTCGAGCGGGGGGGGGAACATTCAGTACTTC. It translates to CASSDSSGGGNIQYF.

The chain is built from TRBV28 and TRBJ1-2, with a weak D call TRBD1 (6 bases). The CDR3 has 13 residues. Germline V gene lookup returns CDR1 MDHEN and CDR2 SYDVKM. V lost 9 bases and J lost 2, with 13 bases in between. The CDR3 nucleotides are TGTGCCAGTGGTGGGGGCGCGAACTATGGCTACACCTTC. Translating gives CASGGGANYGYTF.

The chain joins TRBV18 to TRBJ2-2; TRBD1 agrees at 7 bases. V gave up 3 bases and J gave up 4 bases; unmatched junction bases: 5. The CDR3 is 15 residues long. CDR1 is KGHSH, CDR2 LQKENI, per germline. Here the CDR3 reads CASSPPTGATGELFF. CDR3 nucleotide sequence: TGTGCCAGCTCACCCCCTACAGGGGCCACCGGGGAGCTGTTTTTT.

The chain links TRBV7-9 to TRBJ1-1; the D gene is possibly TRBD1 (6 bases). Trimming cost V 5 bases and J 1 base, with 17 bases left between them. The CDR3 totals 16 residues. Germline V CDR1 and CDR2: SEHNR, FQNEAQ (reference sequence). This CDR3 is CASSPLGGRRNTEAFF. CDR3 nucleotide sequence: TGTGCCAGCAGCCCTTTGGGGGGGCGACGGAACACTGAAGCTTTCTTT.

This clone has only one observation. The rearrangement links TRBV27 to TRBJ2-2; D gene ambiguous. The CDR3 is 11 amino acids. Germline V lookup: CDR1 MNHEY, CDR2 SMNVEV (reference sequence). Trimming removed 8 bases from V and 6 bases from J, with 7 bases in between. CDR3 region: CASSTAGELFF. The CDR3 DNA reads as TGTGCCAGCTCTACCGCCGGGGAGCTGTTTTTT.

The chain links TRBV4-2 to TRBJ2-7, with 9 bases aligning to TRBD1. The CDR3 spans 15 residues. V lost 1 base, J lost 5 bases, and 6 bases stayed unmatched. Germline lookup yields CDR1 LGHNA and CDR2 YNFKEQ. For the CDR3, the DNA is TGTGCCAGCAGCCAAGTATCTGGACAGGGGAACGAGCAGTACTTC. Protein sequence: CASSQVSGQGNEQYF.

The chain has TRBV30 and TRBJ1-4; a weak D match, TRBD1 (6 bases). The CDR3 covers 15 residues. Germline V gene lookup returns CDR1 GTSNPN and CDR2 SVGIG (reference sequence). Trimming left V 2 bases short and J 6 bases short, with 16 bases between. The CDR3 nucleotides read TGTGCCTGGAGTTATCCCGGGACAAGGGATGAAAAACTGTTTTTT. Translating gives CAWSYPGTRDEKLFF. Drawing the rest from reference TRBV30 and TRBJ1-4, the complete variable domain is SQTIHQWPATLVQPVGSPLSLECTVEGTSNPNLYWYRQAAGRGLQLLFYSVGIGQISSEVPQNLSASRPQDRQFILSSKKLLLSDSGFYLCAWSYPGTRDEKLFFGSGTQLSVL.

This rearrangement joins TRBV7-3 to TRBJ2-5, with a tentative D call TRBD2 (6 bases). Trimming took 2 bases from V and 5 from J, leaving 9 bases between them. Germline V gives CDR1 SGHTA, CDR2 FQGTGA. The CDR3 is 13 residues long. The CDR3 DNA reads TGTGCCAGCAGCTTAGATGGGGGGGAGACCCAGTACTTC. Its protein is CASSLDGGETQYF.

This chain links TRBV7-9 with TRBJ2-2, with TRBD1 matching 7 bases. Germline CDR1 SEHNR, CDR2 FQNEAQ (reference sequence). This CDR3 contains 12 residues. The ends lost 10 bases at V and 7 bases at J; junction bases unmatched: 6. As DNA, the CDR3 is TGTGCCACTTCGACAGGGTACGGGGAGCTGTTTTTT. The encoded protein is CATSTGYGELFF.

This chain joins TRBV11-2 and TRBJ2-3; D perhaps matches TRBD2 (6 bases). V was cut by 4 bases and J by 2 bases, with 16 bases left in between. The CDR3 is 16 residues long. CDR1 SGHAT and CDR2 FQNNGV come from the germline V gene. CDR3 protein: CASSSHRTTLTDTQYF. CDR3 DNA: TGTGCCAGCAGCTCTCACCGGACTACCCTCACAGATACGCAGTATTTT. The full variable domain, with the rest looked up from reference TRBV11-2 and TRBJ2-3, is EAGVAQSPRYKIIEKRQSVAFWCNPISGHATLYWYQQILGQGPKLLIQFQNNGVVDDSQLPKDRFSAERLKGVDSTLKIQPAKLEDSAVYLCASSSHRTTLTDTQYFGPGTRLTVL.

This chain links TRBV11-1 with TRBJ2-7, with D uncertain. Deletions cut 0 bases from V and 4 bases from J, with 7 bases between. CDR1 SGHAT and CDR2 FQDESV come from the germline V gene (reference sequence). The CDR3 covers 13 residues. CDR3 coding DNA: TGTGCCAGCAGCTTAGCACAGCCGTACGAGCAGTACTTC. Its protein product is CASSLAQPYEQYF.

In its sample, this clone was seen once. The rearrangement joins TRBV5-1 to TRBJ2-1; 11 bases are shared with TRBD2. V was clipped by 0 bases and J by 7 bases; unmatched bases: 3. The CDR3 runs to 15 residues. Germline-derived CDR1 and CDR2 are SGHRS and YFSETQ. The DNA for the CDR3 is TGCGCCAGCAGCTTGGGGCCTAGCGGGAGGAATGAGCAGTTCTTC. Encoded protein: CASSLGPSGRNEQFF.

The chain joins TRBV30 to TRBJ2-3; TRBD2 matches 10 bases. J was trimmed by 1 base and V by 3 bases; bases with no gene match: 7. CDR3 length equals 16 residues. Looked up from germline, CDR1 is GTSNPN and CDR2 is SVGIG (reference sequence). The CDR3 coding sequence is TGTGCCTGGAGCAGCGGGGGGGCTATAGGCACAGATACGCAGTATTTT. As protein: CAWSSGGAIGTDTQYF.

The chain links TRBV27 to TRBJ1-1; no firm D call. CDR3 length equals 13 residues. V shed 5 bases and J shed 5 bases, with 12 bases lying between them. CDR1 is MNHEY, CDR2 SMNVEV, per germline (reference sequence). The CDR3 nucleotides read TGTGCCAGCAGTGAGGGAGTCCCAACTGAAGCTTTCTTT. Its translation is CASSEGVPTEAFF.

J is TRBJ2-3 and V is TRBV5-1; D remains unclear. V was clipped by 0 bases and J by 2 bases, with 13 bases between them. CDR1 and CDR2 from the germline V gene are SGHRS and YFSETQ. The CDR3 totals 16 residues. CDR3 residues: CASSLGLFLATDTQYF. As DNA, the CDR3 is TGCGCCAGCAGCTTGGGACTTTTCCTCGCCACAGATACGCAGTATTTT.

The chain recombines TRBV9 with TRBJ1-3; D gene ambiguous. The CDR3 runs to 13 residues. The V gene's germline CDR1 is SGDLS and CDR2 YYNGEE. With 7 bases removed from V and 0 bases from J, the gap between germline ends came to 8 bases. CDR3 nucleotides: TGTGCCAGCGGAAGACACTCTGGAAACACCATATATTTT. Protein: CASGRHSGNTIYF.

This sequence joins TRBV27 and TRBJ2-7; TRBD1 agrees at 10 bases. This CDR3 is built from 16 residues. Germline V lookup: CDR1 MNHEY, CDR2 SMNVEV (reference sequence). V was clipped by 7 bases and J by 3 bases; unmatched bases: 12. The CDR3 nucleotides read TGTGCCAGCATCGAACCCCTAGGACAGGGGGTCTACGAGCAGTACTTC. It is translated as CASIEPLGQGVYEQYF.

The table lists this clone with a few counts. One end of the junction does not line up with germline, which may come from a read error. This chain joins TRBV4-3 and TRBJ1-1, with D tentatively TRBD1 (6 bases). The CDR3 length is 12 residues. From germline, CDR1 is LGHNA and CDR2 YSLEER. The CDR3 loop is CTSSAQGREAFF. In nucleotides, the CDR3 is TGCACCAGCAGCGCACAGGGAAGAGAAGCTTTCTTT.

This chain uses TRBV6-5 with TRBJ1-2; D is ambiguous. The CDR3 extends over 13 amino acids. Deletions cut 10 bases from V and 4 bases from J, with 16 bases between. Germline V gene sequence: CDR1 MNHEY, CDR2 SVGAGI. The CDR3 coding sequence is TGTGCCACCAAGCGATCGGTCACCTATGGCTACACCTTC. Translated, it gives CATKRSVTYGYTF.

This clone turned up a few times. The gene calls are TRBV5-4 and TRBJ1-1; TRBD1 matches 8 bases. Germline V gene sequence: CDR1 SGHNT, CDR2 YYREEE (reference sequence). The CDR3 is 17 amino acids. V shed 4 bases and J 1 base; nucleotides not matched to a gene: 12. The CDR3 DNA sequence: TGTGCCAGCAGCCGGGGTCCCGGGACAGGACCGAACACTGAAGCTTTCTTT. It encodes CASSRGPGTGPNTEAFF. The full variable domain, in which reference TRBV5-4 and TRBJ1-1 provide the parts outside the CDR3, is ETGVTQSPTHLIKTRGQQVTLRCSSQSGHNTVSWYQQALGQGPQFIFQYYREEENGRGNFPPRFSGLQFPNYSSELNVNALELDDSALYLCASSRGPGTGPNTEAFFGQGTRLTVV.

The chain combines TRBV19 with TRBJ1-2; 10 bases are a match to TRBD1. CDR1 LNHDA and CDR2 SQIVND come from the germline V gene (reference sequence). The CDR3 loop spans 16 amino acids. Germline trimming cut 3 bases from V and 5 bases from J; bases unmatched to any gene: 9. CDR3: CASSIPGTGVWYGYTF. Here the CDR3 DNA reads TGTGCCAGTAGTATCCCCGGGACAGGGGTCTGGTATGGCTACACCTTC.